The 24 T cell receptor beta chains given below trace back to one sample, sequenced in a study of blood T cell repertoires in COVID-19. TCRdb's table, derived via immunoSEQ multiplex PCR, lists solely in-frame clones and lacks some. Of about 56,000 clones in the sample, 55% to 75% were seen once. Sequencing used peripheral blood. The receptors were gathered from a woman aged 65 to 85 with COVID-19, enrolled during active disease.

The rearrangement links TRBV7-3 to TRBJ2-5, with 11 nucleotides matching TRBD1. The CDR3 covers 15 residues. V dropped 5 bases and J dropped 5; count of bases not matched to a gene: 7. The germline CDR1 and CDR2 sequences are SGHTA and FQGTGA. The CDR3 protein is CASSPDRGHWETQYF. Here the CDR3 DNA reads TGTGCCAGCAGCCCGGACAGGGGGCATTGGGAGACCCAGTACTTC.

This chain joins TRBV7-9 and TRBJ1-2; weak D call: TRBD1 (5 bases). Trimming took 1 base from V and 2 from J, leaving 11 bases between them. The CDR3 loop spans 15 amino acids. The germline V gene has CDR1 SEHNR and CDR2 FQNEAQ (reference sequence). CDR3 in DNA: TGTGCCAGCAGCTTAGGGGCAGGGCGGAACTATGGCTACACCTTC. Amino acids: CASSLGAGRNYGYTF.

The chain has TRBV15 and TRBJ2-1, with 14 nucleotides matching TRBD2. The CDR3 covers 16 residues. Germline CDR1 reads LNHNV; CDR2 reads YYDKDF (reference sequence). V lost 0 bases, J lost 10 bases, and 5 bases stayed unmatched. The CDR3 loop is CATSRETSGGAREQFF. In nucleotides, the CDR3 is TGTGCCACCAGCAGAGAGACTAGCGGGGGGGCCAGAGAGCAGTTCTTC.

V is TRBV5-1 and J is TRBJ2-3, with D perhaps matching TRBD1 (6 bases). The CDR3 has 16 residues. Germline loops: CDR1 SGHRS, CDR2 YFSETQ. V shed 4 bases and J shed 5 bases, with 20 bases lying between them. CDR3 sequence: CASSRGQTGLGDTQYF. CDR3 in DNA: TGCGCCAGCAGCCGCGGACAGACGGGATTAGGAGATACGCAGTATTTT.

This chain joins TRBV5-1 and TRBJ2-3; 7 bases agree with TRBD2. Germline V gene data show CDR1 as SGHRS and CDR2 as YFSETQ. J was trimmed by 1 base and V by 3 bases; bases with no gene match: 8. This CDR3 is 16 amino acids long. CDR3: CASSWERGLGTDTQYF. In DNA form, the CDR3 reads TGCGCCAGCAGCTGGGAGCGGGGTTTGGGCACAGATACGCAGTATTTT.

CDR3 DNA: TGTGCCATCAGTGAGTTCGGAGGCAATGAGCAGTTCTTC. Protein product: CAISEFGGNEQFF. This chain uses TRBV10-3 with TRBJ2-1, with a weak D call TRBD2 (5 bases). The germline V and J ends were trimmed by 1 base and 6 bases, with 7 bases remaining between them. This CDR3 contains 13 residues. Germline values: CDR1 ENHRY, CDR2 SYGVKD.

The V gene is TRBV11-2, the J gene TRBJ2-5; D is perhaps TRBD1 (5 bases). The CDR3 covers 13 residues. CDR1 SGHAT and CDR2 FQNNGV come from the germline V gene. Trimming removed 1 base at V and 7 bases at J, with 10 bases between. DNA for the CDR3: TGTGCCAGCAGCTTAGCTCTAGGGGCGACCCAGTACTTC. This translates into CASSLALGATQYF.

This clone is a singleton in its sample. CDR3 coding DNA: TGTGCCAGCAGCTTAGATTTAGTGCTGTCCTATAATTCACCCCTCCACTTT. Encoded protein: CASSLDLVLSYNSPLHF. This chain uses TRBV11-2 with TRBJ1-6; D is ambiguous. The CDR3 is 17 residues long. Germline assignment: CDR1 SGHAT and CDR2 FQNNGV. V lost 0 bases, J lost 1 base, and 10 bases lay in between.

This chain links TRBV7-9 with TRBJ1-2, with D perhaps TRBD1 (6 bases). This CDR3 comprises 15 residues. V was clipped by 4 bases and J by 3 bases, with 15 bases between them. CDR1 SEHNR and CDR2 FQNEAQ come from the germline V gene (reference sequence). Written as DNA, the CDR3 is TGTGCCAGCAGCTCCCCCCGGGGGGGCCACTATGGCTACACCTTC. Its protein product is CASSSPRGGHYGYTF. Full variable domain (outside the CDR3, taken from reference TRBV7-9 and TRBJ1-2): DTGVSQNPRHKITKRGQNVTFRCDPISEHNRLYWYRQTLGQGPEFLTYFQNEAQLEKSRLLSDRFSAERPKGSFSTLEIQRTEQGDSAMYLCASSSPRGGHYGYTFGSGTRLTVV.

The rearrangement uses TRBV4-1 and TRBJ1-2; D possibly corresponds to TRBD1 (6 bases). Trimming removed 1 base at V and 5 bases at J, with 17 bases between. The CDR3 is made up of 16 amino acids. Germline CDR1 reads MGHRA; CDR2 reads YSYEKL. CDR3 nucleotide sequence: TGCGCCAGCAGCCAAGGAAGGGGGGGTCGGCGTTATGGCTACACCTTC. Encoded protein: CASSQGRGGRRYGYTF.

This clone was picked up one time. The rearrangement joins TRBV6-2 or TRBV6-3 to TRBJ1-5; the D is unclear. V was pared by 0 bases and J by 0 bases, with 9 bases between. This CDR3 is 16 amino acids long. Germline V gene lookup returns CDR1 MNHEY and CDR2 SVGEGT. The CDR3 coding sequence is TGTGCCAGCAGTTACTCCCGCAGGTCTAGCAATCAGCCCCAGCATTTT. It codes for CASSYSRRSSNQPQHF.

V gene TRBV7-2 combines with J gene TRBJ2-7; D is undetermined. The CDR3 contains 14 residues. Germline V gives CDR1 SGHTA, CDR2 FQGNSA. Trimming cost V 0 bases and J 4 bases, with 10 bases left between them. For the CDR3, the DNA is TGTGCCAGCAGCTTAGCGGCGACTGAATACGAGCAGTACTTC. It codes for CASSLAATEYEQYF. The entire variable domain, with the rest obtained from reference TRBV7-2 and TRBJ2-7, is as follows: GAGVSQSPSNKVTEKGKDVELRCDPISGHTALYWYRQSLGQGLEFLIYFQGNSAPDKSGLPSDRFSAERTGGSVSTLTIQRTQQEDSAVYLCASSLAATEYEQYFGPGTRLTVT.

The chain carries TRBV6-2 or TRBV6-3 and TRBJ1-1; D is perhaps TRBD1 (6 bases). Germline V gene lookup returns CDR1 MNHEY and CDR2 SVGEGT. CDR3 length: 16 residues. Deletions cut 4 bases from V and 1 base from J, with 16 bases between. CDR3 bases: TGTGCCAGCAGTTTCTCGACAGGTCGTGGGAACACTGAAGCTTTCTTT. Its translation is CASSFSTGRGNTEAFF.

The chain is built from TRBV5-1 and TRBJ1-6; no clear D. This CDR3 has 14 residues. V lost 0 bases, J lost 5 bases, and 6 bases lay in between. Germline CDR1 reads SGHRS; CDR2 reads YFSETQ. The CDR3 here is CASSLGPNNSPLHF. In DNA, the CDR3 is TGCGCCAGCAGCTTGGGGCCGAATAATTCACCCCTCCACTTT.

J is TRBJ1-2 and V is TRBV23-1, with 8 bases identical to TRBD1. TRBV23-1 is filed as an ORF, its function uncertain. Germline trimming cut 0 bases from V and 1 base from J; bases unmatched to any gene: 7. The CDR3 spans 17 residues. The DNA of the CDR3 is TGCGCCAGCAGTCAATCCCTTAAGGGACAGGATAACTATGGCTACACCTTC. The encoded protein is CASSQSLKGQDNYGYTF.

This chain links TRBV6-5 with TRBJ1-1; TRBD1 might be the D (5 bases). CDR1 and CDR2 (germline): MNHEY, SVGAGI. The CDR3 has 15 residues. Trimming removed 0 bases from V and 1 base from J, with 9 bases in between. For the CDR3, the DNA is TGTGCCAGCAGTTACTCGCCAGGGCCGAACACTGAAGCTTTCTTT. Its protein product is CASSYSPGPNTEAFF.

This chain joins TRBV7-2 and TRBJ1-1; D gene ambiguous. Trimming removed 5 bases at V and 3 bases at J, with 13 bases between. The CDR3 totals 14 residues. The germline gives CDR1 SGHTA, CDR2 FQGNSA. The CDR3: CASSRERADTEAFF. Written as DNA, the CDR3 is TGTGCCAGCAGCAGGGAGAGGGCGGACACTGAAGCTTTCTTT.

The rearrangement uses TRBV29-1 and TRBJ2-1, with 8 bases that match TRBD2. CDR3 length equals 16 residues. The ends lost 8 bases at V and 3 bases at J; junction bases unmatched: 15. Per the germline V gene, CDR1 is SQVTM and CDR2 is ANQGSEA. CDR3: CSIGLAQARLYNEQFF. Written as DNA, the CDR3 is TGCAGCATCGGACTAGCACAGGCGCGGCTCTACAATGAGCAGTTCTTC.

The CDR3 DNA reads TGCGCCAGCAGCTTCCTGTCTATTTCCTACGAGCAGTACTTC. This codes for CASSFLSISYEQYF. This chain links TRBV5-1 with TRBJ2-7; D is uncertain. The V gene lost 2 bases and the J gene lost 1 base, with 10 bases spanning the gap. The CDR3 consists of 14 residues. Germline values: CDR1 SGHRS, CDR2 YFSETQ.

The chain links TRBV7-8 to TRBJ1-4; D gene uncertain. CDR1 and CDR2 (germline): SGHVS, FQNEAQ. The CDR3 has 15 residues. V was pared by 5 bases and J by 4 bases, with 14 bases between. The CDR3 DNA follows: TGTGCCAGCAGCAGCGGCCCCCTCAATAATGAAAAACTGTTTTTT. Encoded protein: CASSSGPLNNEKLFF.

The rearrangement links TRBV3-1 (or the pseudogene TRBV3-2) to TRBJ2-7; D remains unclear. The germline V gene has CDR1 LGHDT and CDR2 YNNKEL (reference sequence). This CDR3 is built from 15 residues. V lost 0 bases and J 3 bases, leaving 12 bases between the germline ends. The CDR3 sequence: CASSQEIGRGYEQYF. The CDR3, as DNA: TGTGCCAGCAGCCAAGAAATTGGCAGAGGCTACGAGCAGTACTTC.

This clone came up many times. CDR3 sequence (DNA): TGTGCCAGCAGCTTGGGACTAGCGGGAGGCCAAGAGACCCAGTACTTC. This gives the protein CASSLGLAGGQETQYF. The V gene is TRBV11-3, the J gene TRBJ2-5; 15 bases map to TRBD2. CDR1 is SGHNT, CDR2 YENEEA, per germline. J gave up 1 base and V 3 bases, and 0 bases lay outside the gene matches. The CDR3 has 16 residues.

This clone was recorded a few times. The chain is built from TRBV11-1 and TRBJ1-1, with TRBD1 as a possible D gene (5 bases). The CDR3 runs 14 residues. The germline V gene encodes CDR1 SGHAT and CDR2 FQDESV (reference sequence). Between the trimmed V and J ends, which lost 2 bases and 5 bases, there was a span of 12 bases. CDR3 nucleotides: TGTGCCAGCAGCTTAAGCAGGGTAGGGACTGAAGCTTTCTTT. This sequence encodes CASSLSRVGTEAFF.

The V and J genes are TRBV11-3 and TRBJ1-1, with no clear D. Trimming shortened V by 0 bases and J by 0 bases, and 5 bases separated the two germline ends. The CDR3 is 14 residues long. Germline assignment: CDR1 SGHNT and CDR2 YENEEA. CDR3 bases: TGTGCCAGCAGCTTAGACAGTATGAACACTGAAGCTTTCTTT. Translating it yields CASSLDSMNTEAFF.